These 26 T cell receptor beta chains share one sample of origin, sequenced in a study of OX40 agonist ivuxolimab in advanced cancers. Repertoires were generated with immunoSEQ multiplex PCR, while TCRdb's copy carries only in-frame clones and drops some. Of about 73,000 clones listed, 70% to 90% are singletons. The source material was CD4+ or CD8+ T cells sorted from blood, sampled in a trial of the OX40 agonist ivuxolimab. These receptors were collected from an adult with an advanced solid tumor such as melanoma, head and neck, liver or kidney cancer.

J is TRBJ2-3 and V is TRBV18; TRBD2 matches 12 bases. The germline CDR1 and CDR2 sequences are KGHSH and LQKENI. The CDR3 totals 16 residues. The V gene end was trimmed by 3 bases and the J gene end by 2 bases; junction bases not matched to a gene: 3. CDR3 amino acids: CASSPLAGGYTDTQYF. For the CDR3, the DNA is TGTGCCAGCTCACCGCTAGCGGGGGGGTACACAGATACGCAGTATTTT. The full variable domain, with the rest looked up from reference TRBV18 and TRBJ2-3, is NAGVMQNPRHLVRRRGQEARLRCSPMKGHSHVYWYRQLPEEGLKFMVYLQKENIIDESGMPKERFSAEFPKEGPSILRIQQVVRGDSAAYFCASSPLAGGYTDTQYFGPGTRLTVL.

CDR3: CASSPRRQNTEAFF. The CDR3 region has the DNA TGTGCCAGCAGCCCTAGACGGCAGAACACTGAAGCTTTCTTT. The rearrangement joins TRBV28 to TRBJ1-1; D gene uncertain. The length of the CDR3 is 14 residues. Germline assignment: CDR1 MDHEN and CDR2 SYDVKM. V gave up 6 bases and J gave up 1 base, with 12 bases separating them.

The chain couples TRBV5-1 to TRBJ1-1; 9 bases match TRBD1. V lost 3 bases to trimming and J lost 5 bases; unmatched junction nucleotides: 8. The CDR3 spans 15 residues. CDR1 SGHRS and CDR2 YFSETQ come from the germline V gene. For the CDR3, the DNA is TGCGCCAGCAGCTATGCCGGGACAGGGTGGACTGAAGCTTTCTTT. It specifies CASSYAGTGWTEAFF.

The chain has TRBV18 and TRBJ1-5; D is unclear. V was trimmed by 1 base and J by 1 base, leaving 17 bases between them. CDR3 length equals 18 residues. From germline, CDR1 is KGHSH and CDR2 LQKENI. CDR3 sequence: CASSPRRERPTSNQPQHF. The CDR3 DNA follows: TGTGCCAGCTCACCACGAAGGGAACGGCCAACCAGCAATCAGCCCCAGCATTTT.

The V gene is TRBV9, the J gene TRBJ1-6; D is undetermined. CDR1 SGDLS and CDR2 YYNGEE come from the germline V gene. The CDR3 length is 13 residues. V was shortened by 1 base and J by 5 bases, with 4 bases between the two germline ends. The CDR3 here is CASSVRDNSPLHF. Written as DNA, the CDR3 is TGTGCCAGCAGCGTACGGGATAATTCACCCCTCCACTTT.

This clone is a singleton in its sample. The rearrangement joins TRBV9 to TRBJ1-6; tentative D call: TRBD1 (6 bases). Looked up from germline, CDR1 is SGDLS and CDR2 is YYNGEE. This CDR3 region has 15 residues. The V end was cut by 0 bases, the J end by 10 bases, with 14 bases between. Written as DNA, the CDR3 is TGTGCCAGCAGCGTAGAGGGGGGTTTGGGGTCACCCCTCCACTTT. This sequence encodes CASSVEGGLGSPLHF.

This clone has a single count. The gene calls are TRBV5-5 and TRBJ2-2, with 8 nucleotides matching TRBD2. This CDR3 is built from 14 residues. Looked up from germline, CDR1 is SGHKS and CDR2 is YYEKEE (reference sequence). V gave up 0 bases and J gave up 5 bases; unmatched junction bases: 0. The CDR3 bases are TGTGCCAGCAGCTTGGTAGCGGGGACCGGGGAGCTGTTTTTT. Protein sequence: CASSLVAGTGELFF. Drawing the rest from reference TRBV5-5 and TRBJ2-2, the complete variable domain is DAGVTQSPTHLIKTRGQQVTLRCSPISGHKSVSWYQQVLGQGPQFIFQYYEKEERGRGNFPDRFSARQFPNYSSELNVNALLLGDSALYLCASSLVAGTGELFFGEGSRLTVL.

This chain connects TRBV14 to TRBJ1-4; no clear D gene. V lost 4 bases and J lost 5, with 11 bases in between. The germline V gene encodes CDR1 SGHDN and CDR2 FVKESK. The CDR3 loop spans 14 amino acids. CDR3 DNA: TGTGCCAGCAGCCCGGTCGACTGGAATGAAAAACTGTTTTTT. It codes for CASSPVDWNEKLFF.

CDR3 protein: CASSYSLLGEDSNQPQHF. Here the CDR3 DNA reads TGTGCCAGCAGTTACTCCCTACTAGGGGAGGACAGCAATCAGCCCCAGCATTTT. The chain links TRBV6-7 to TRBJ1-5; D possibly corresponds to TRBD1 (5 bases). TRBV6-7 is treated as an ORF (open reading frame) with a function not yet certain. Trimming cost V 0 bases and J 1 base, with 16 bases left between them. The CDR3 is made up of 18 amino acids.

V is TRBV7-8 and J is TRBJ2-2; 7 nucleotides match TRBD2. The CDR3 runs to 17 residues. From germline, CDR1 is SGHVS and CDR2 FQNEAQ. The trim removed 5 bases at V and 1 base at J, leaving 10 bases unmatched. The CDR3 nucleotides are TGTGCCAGCAGCCTACAACTAGCGAGTTTGAACACCGGGGAGCTGTTTTTT. Protein sequence: CASSLQLASLNTGELFF. Complete variable domain (other parts from reference TRBV7-8 and TRBJ2-2): GAGVSQSPRYKVAKRGQDVALRCDPISGHVSLFWYQQALGQGPEFLTYFQNEAQLDKSGLPSDRFFAERPEGSVSTLKIQRTQQEDSAVYLCASSLQLASLNTGELFFGEGSRLTVL.

The rearrangement links TRBV6-5 to TRBJ1-4; D may be TRBD1 (6 bases). V was shortened by 7 bases and J by 2 bases, with 14 bases between the two germline ends. Germline lookup yields CDR1 MNHEY and CDR2 SVGAGI. The CDR3 contains 15 residues. The CDR3 is CASTRGALTNEKLFF. The DNA for the CDR3 is TGTGCCAGCACTCGGGGGGCGCTGACTAATGAAAAACTGTTTTTT.

This clone was counted between two and nine times. The chain uses TRBV6-4 and TRBJ2-1; 9 bases align to TRBD2. Germline CDR1 and CDR2: MRHNA and SNTAGT. V was pared by 8 bases and J by 9 bases, with 8 bases of the junction left unmatched. The CDR3 sequence is 13 residues long. The CDR3 reads CASGTSLGSEQFF. The CDR3 nucleotides read TGTGCCAGCGGGACTAGCCTCGGGAGTGAGCAGTTCTTC.

The sample holds a few counts of this clone. The CDR3 coding sequence is TGTGCCAGCAGTTTAGGTCCAGGGGGCACTGAGCAGTTCTTC. Its protein is CASSLGPGGTEQFF. The gene calls are TRBV28 and TRBJ2-1, with 8 bases identical to TRBD1. The germline gives CDR1 MDHEN, CDR2 SYDVKM. The CDR3 is 14 amino acids. V lost 2 bases and J lost 9; bases outside the gene matches: 6. Full variable domain (rest looked up from reference TRBV28 and TRBJ2-1): DVKVTQSSRYLVKRTGEKVFLECVQDMDHENMFWYRQDPGLGLRLIYFSYDVKMKEKGDIPEGYSVSREKKERFSLILESASTNQTSMYLCASSLGPGGTEQFFGPGTRLTVL.

The rearrangement uses TRBV28 and TRBJ2-7; 8 bases map to TRBD1. V lost 5 bases and J lost 2; bases outside the gene matches: 8. Germline-derived CDR1 and CDR2 are MDHEN and SYDVKM. This CDR3 has 15 residues. CDR3 sequence: CASSPGTGRAYEQYF. CDR3 DNA sequence: TGTGCCAGCAGTCCAGGGACAGGAAGGGCCTACGAGCAGTACTTC.

The V gene is TRBV30, the J gene TRBJ2-5, with a possible D match to TRBD2 (6 bases). CDR1 and CDR2 (germline): GTSNPN, SVGIG (reference sequence). CDR3 length: 14 residues. Trimming shortened V by 4 bases and J by 2 bases, and 14 bases separated the two germline ends. This CDR3 reads CAWTPDYQQETQYF. The DNA of the CDR3 is TGTGCCTGGACCCCGGACTACCAACAAGAGACCCAGTACTTC.

The chain links TRBV6-5 to TRBJ2-1; D is perhaps TRBD1 (7 bases). The germline V and J ends were trimmed by 4 bases and 9 bases, with 19 bases remaining between them. The germline CDR1 and CDR2 sequences are MNHEY and SVGAGI. The CDR3 has 15 residues. Here the CDR3 DNA reads TGTGCCAGCAGTTCCCCGGTACTAGCAGGGGGTGAGCAGTTCTTC. Its translation: CASSSPVLAGGEQFF.

The chain carries TRBV30 and TRBJ2-7, with a possible D match to TRBD1 (6 bases). The CDR3 sequence is 14 residues long. V was trimmed by 3 bases and J by 1 base, leaving 13 bases between them. Germline-derived CDR1 and CDR2 are GTSNPN and SVGIG (reference sequence). This chain's CDR3 is CAWRMDRRSYEQYF. The CDR3 coding sequence is TGTGCCTGGAGGATGGACAGACGATCCTACGAGCAGTACTTC.

The V call is TRBV7-2, the J call TRBJ2-7; 10 bases are a match to TRBD2. V dropped 2 bases and J dropped 3; count of bases not matched to a gene: 10. This CDR3 spans 17 amino acids. Germline V CDR1 and CDR2: SGHTA, FQGNSA. DNA for the CDR3: TGTGCCAGCAGCTTATCTAGCGGGGGTATTTTAGTCTACGAGCAGTACTTC. Its protein is CASSLSSGGILVYEQYF.

The chain carries TRBV2 and TRBJ2-1; the D is unclear. V lost 5 bases and J 1 base, leaving 12 bases between the germline ends. The CDR3 covers 15 residues. CDR1 and CDR2 (germline): SNHLY, FYNNEI. Written as DNA, the CDR3 is TGTGCCAGCAGTTATTCAGGAGCGTCCTACAATGAGCAGTTCTTC. This encodes CASSYSGASYNEQFF.

The V gene is TRBV5-1, the J gene TRBJ2-3; 9 nucleotides agree with TRBD2. Germline CDR1 and CDR2: SGHRS and YFSETQ. The V segment lost 2 bases and the J segment 1 base; nucleotides outside the gene matches: 8. This CDR3 has 17 residues. The CDR3 reads CASSFGSGGGGTDTQYF. In nucleotides, the CDR3 is TGCGCCAGCAGCTTCGGTAGCGGGGGAGGTGGCACAGATACGCAGTATTTT.

The J gene is TRBJ2-1, the V gene TRBV6-6; D gene ambiguous. Germline values: CDR1 MNHNY, CDR2 SVGAGI (reference sequence). This CDR3 is built from 11 residues. V lost 4 bases and J 10 bases, leaving 8 bases between the germline ends. CDR3 residues: CASSSNREQFF. As DNA, the CDR3 is TGTGCCAGCAGTTCCAATAGGGAGCAGTTCTTC.

This clone was found once. The chain recombines TRBV10-3 with TRBJ2-7; 9 bases are a match to TRBD1. Germline CDR1 reads ENHRY; CDR2 reads SYGVKD. Trimming took 5 bases from V and 5 from J; bases not matched to a gene: 7. CDR3 length equals 14 residues. CDR3 nucleotide sequence: TGTGCCATCAGTTTGGGGACAGGGCAGCACGAGCAGTACTTC. Translation: CAISLGTGQHEQYF.

The chain combines TRBV7-9 with TRBJ2-1; 9 positions agree with TRBD2. Per the germline V gene, CDR1 is SEHNR and CDR2 is FQNEAQ (reference sequence). The J segment lost 4 bases and the V segment lost 5 bases, leaving 12 bases of the junction unmatched. The CDR3 runs 17 residues. CDR3 nucleotide sequence: TGTGCCAGCAGCCGATGGCGCGGGGGGGTCTTATACAATGAGCAGTTCTTC. As protein: CASSRWRGGVLYNEQFF.

The V and J genes are TRBV5-1 and TRBJ2-5; weak D call: TRBD1 (6 bases). This CDR3 comprises 14 residues. Trimming pared 5 bases from V and 1 base from J, leaving 12 bases between. Germline CDR1 SGHRS, CDR2 YFSETQ. The CDR3, as DNA: TGCGCCAGCAGTCTACAGGGAATCCAAGAGACCCAGTACTTC. Amino acid sequence: CASSLQGIQETQYF.

V usage is TRBV11-2 and J usage is TRBJ1-4, with 10 bases that match TRBD1. The length of the CDR3 is 15 residues. V trimming: 5 bases; J trimming: 9 bases; junction bases outside the gene matches: 9. The germline V gene has CDR1 SGHAT and CDR2 FQNNGV. As DNA, the CDR3 is TGTGCCAGCAGCCCGGGACAGGGGAGGATTCAAAAACTGTTTTTT. This codes for CASSPGQGRIQKLFF.

The CDR3 bases are TGTGCCAGCAGTTACTCGATAGGGGGTTCCCTTCAGTACTTC. Protein sequence: CASSYSIGGSLQYF. The chain joins TRBV6-6 to TRBJ2-4; TRBD1 is a possible D gene (6 bases). The CDR3 spans 14 residues. The V gene's germline CDR1 is MNHNY and CDR2 SVGAGI (reference sequence). V lost 0 bases, J lost 11 bases, and 14 bases lay in between.